The 22 T cell receptor beta chains below all came from one sample that was sequenced in a study of neurological immune-mediated disorders. Each CDR3 protein is one row after TCRdb ran MiXCR on the 5' RACE reads. The sample lists 20,000 to 25,000 distinct CDR3 sequences, 13% occurring once. Time point indicated: technical triplicate 1. Sequencing was carried out using CD4+ T cells from blood. These TCRs come from a female donor with HTLV-1-associated myelopathy (HAM/TSP).

This clonotype was seen more than once but under ten times. The chain recombines TRBV20-1 with TRBJ2-1; D is ambiguous. The CDR3 extends over 13 amino acids. V lost 3 bases, J lost 2 bases, and 8 bases lay in between. Per the germline V gene, CDR1 is DFQATT and CDR2 is SNEGSKA (reference sequence). The CDR3 region is CSARQTTYNEQFF. The DNA of the CDR3 is TGCAGTGCTAGGCAGACCACCTACAATGAGCAGTTCTTC.

This clonotype was observed many times. The V call is TRBV5-1, the J call TRBJ2-6; no definite D call. Trimming took off 0 bases at V and 0 bases at J, with 7 bases between the two ends. This CDR3 has 16 amino acids. Germline values: CDR1 SGHRS, CDR2 YFSETQ. CDR3 DNA sequence: TGCGCCAGCAGCTTGGGATCCCTCTCTGGGGCCAACGTCCTGACTTTC. Translation gives CASSLGSLSGANVLTF.

This clonotype is judged medium-sized. J is TRBJ2-7 and V is TRBV7-9; maybe TRBD1 (6 bases). This CDR3 contains 15 residues. V lost 1 base to trimming and J lost 1 base, with 11 bases between them. Germline CDR1 reads SEHNR; CDR2 reads FQNEAQ (reference sequence). The CDR3 sequence: CASSLVVGGSYEQYF. The CDR3 DNA sequence: TGTGCCAGCAGCTTAGTCGTAGGGGGATCCTACGAGCAGTACTTC.

Comments on this clonotype: One junction end disagrees with the germline gene, perhaps due to a read error. The chain combines TRBV5-1 with TRBJ2-1; D unresolved. The V gene's germline CDR1 is SGHRS and CDR2 YFSETQ. The CDR3 spans 11 residues. The CDR3 sequence: CSSSLEGWQFF. CDR3 DNA sequence: TGCTCCAGCAGCTTGGAAGGGTGGCAGTTCTTC.

This clonotype has at least ten counts. A much larger clone is a single base away; this may be a read error. This chain uses TRBV4-1 with TRBJ2-1, with 7 bases that match TRBD1. The CDR3 has 13 residues. From germline, CDR1 is MGHRA and CDR2 YSYEKL. The CDR3 protein is CVSSYRGTNEQFF. CDR3 nucleotides: TGCGTCAGCAGTTACAGGGGAACCAATGAGCAGTTCTTC.

The rearrangement joins TRBV4-1 to TRBJ1-6; TRBD1 might be the D (6 bases). The germline V and J ends were trimmed by 1 base and 8 bases, with 15 bases remaining between them. The CDR3 loop spans 16 amino acids. Germline CDR1 reads MGHRA; CDR2 reads YSYEKL. This CDR3 reads CASSQVGRKGDSPLHF. Written as DNA, the CDR3 is TGCGCCAGCAGCCAAGTGGGCCGTAAGGGGGATTCACCCCTCCACTTT.

Ten or more counts support this clonotype. The gene calls are TRBV20-1 and TRBJ2-3; D uncertain. Trimming took off 6 bases at V and 3 bases at J, with 16 bases between the two ends. The CDR3 length is 14 residues. Germline V gene sequence: CDR1 DFQATT, CDR2 SNEGSKA (reference sequence). The CDR3, as DNA: TGCAGTGCAGCCCACACCGGGTCGACAGATACGCAGTATTTT. It is translated as CSAAHTGSTDTQYF.

Ten or more counts support this clonotype. The rearrangement uses TRBV3-1 and TRBJ2-2; D not certain. Between the trimmed V and J ends, which lost 0 bases and 2 bases, there was a span of 4 bases. Germline-derived CDR1 and CDR2 are LGHDT and YNNKEL (reference sequence). The CDR3 is 14 amino acids. The CDR3 is CASSQDPNTGELFF. CDR3 nucleotides: TGTGCCAGCAGCCAAGATCCAAACACCGGGGAGCTGTTTTTT.

This clonotype was counted at least ten times. The V gene is TRBV7-2, the J gene TRBJ1-1; no firm D call. Deletions cut 1 base from V and 5 bases from J, with 17 bases between. The germline V gene encodes CDR1 SGHTA and CDR2 FQGNSA. The CDR3 sequence is 16 residues long. CDR3 nucleotide sequence: TGTGCCAGCAGCTTAGAAGGGTGGAGCACCAGGACTGAAGCTTTCTTT. Its protein product is CASSLEGWSTRTEAFF.

This clonotype was recorded at least ten times. The chain joins TRBV5-1 to TRBJ2-1; the match to TRBD2 covers 10 bases. Looked up from germline, CDR1 is SGHRS and CDR2 is YFSETQ. Germline trimming cut 1 base from V and 1 base from J; bases unmatched to any gene: 2. The CDR3 covers 16 residues. Here the CDR3 reads CASSLRTSGSYNEQFF. In DNA form, the CDR3 reads TGCGCCAGCAGCTTGCGGACTAGCGGTTCCTACAATGAGCAGTTCTTC. Complete variable domain (other parts from reference TRBV5-1 and TRBJ2-1): KAGVTQTPRYLIKTRGQQVTLSCSPISGHRSVSWYQQTPGQGLQFLFEYFSETQRNKGNFPGRFSGRQFSNSRSEMNVSTLELGDSALYLCASSLRTSGSYNEQFFGPGTRLTVL.

The rearrangement joins TRBV5-6 to TRBJ1-1; unclear D gene. The CDR3 contains 14 residues. Trimming pared 2 bases from V and 4 bases from J, leaving 12 bases between. Germline lookup yields CDR1 SGHDT and CDR2 YYEEEE. CDR3 nucleotide sequence: TGTGCCAGCAGCTTAGCGTGGATAAGCACTGAAGCTTTCTTT. Its translation is CASSLAWISTEAFF.

V and J are TRBV28 and TRBJ2-3; D possibly matches TRBD1 or TRBD2 (5 bases each). With 6 bases removed from V and 6 bases from J, the gap between germline ends came to 19 bases. In germline, CDR1 is MDHEN, CDR2 SYDVKM. The CDR3 runs to 15 residues. The CDR3 DNA is TGTGCCAGCAGCACACGGGACCCGAGCTGGGATACGCAGTATTTT. This translates into CASSTRDPSWDTQYF.

In its sample, this clonotype was seen many times. The V gene is TRBV6-5, the J gene TRBJ2-7, with D perhaps TRBD1 (6 bases). V lost 6 bases to trimming and J lost 1 base, with 10 bases between them. Germline CDR1 reads MNHEY; CDR2 reads SVGAGI. The CDR3 runs 13 residues. CDR3 DNA sequence: TGTGCCAGCAGATCCCAGGGGTCCTACGAGCAGTACTTC. It specifies CASRSQGSYEQYF.

This clonotype was recorded many times. The J gene is TRBJ2-1, the V gene TRBV20-1; 7 bases are shared with TRBD2. The CDR3 is 15 amino acids. The trim removed 0 bases at V and 2 bases at J, leaving 4 bases unmatched. The germline gives CDR1 DFQATT, CDR2 SNEGSKA (reference sequence). Here the CDR3 DNA reads TGCAGTGCTAGAGATTTCCGGGAGGCCTACAATGAGCAGTTCTTC. Translation gives CSARDFREAYNEQFF.

This clonotype was observed many times. The chain is built from TRBV20-1 and TRBJ1-2; 9 bases are shared with TRBD1. The CDR3 loop spans 12 amino acids. Per the germline V gene, CDR1 is DFQATT and CDR2 is SNEGSKA (reference sequence). V lost 6 bases and J lost 8; bases outside the gene matches: 7. The CDR3 sequence: CSARTGASGYTF. DNA of the CDR3: TGCAGTGCCAGGACAGGGGCAAGCGGCTACACCTTC.

This clonotype is categorized as medium-sized. This rearrangement joins TRBV6-5 to TRBJ2-2, with TRBD1 matching 8 bases. CDR1 is MNHEY, CDR2 SVGAGI, per germline. The CDR3 extends over 14 amino acids. The junction had 8 bases not matched to a gene; V was cut back by 5 bases and J by 9 bases. CDR3 sequence (DNA): TGTGCCAGCAGTAAAGCTCAGGGGGCCCGGGAGCTGTTTTTT. This sequence encodes CASSKAQGARELFF.

This clonotype was counted ten times or more. The chain couples TRBV20-1 to TRBJ2-3; D remains unclear. The ends were cut back, 7 bases at V and 6 bases at J, with 14 bases in the middle. Germline loops: CDR1 DFQATT, CDR2 SNEGSKA (reference sequence). CDR3 length equals 12 residues. CDR3 in amino acids: CSGGSELDTQYF. DNA of the CDR3: TGCAGTGGGGGAAGCGAGTTGGATACGCAGTATTTT.

This clonotype was observed many times. The chain is built from TRBV7-2 and TRBJ2-5, with D possibly TRBD1 on 5 matching bases. Trimming shortened V by 5 bases and J by 5 bases, and 15 bases separated the two germline ends. This CDR3 has 14 amino acids. The V gene's germline CDR1 is SGHTA and CDR2 FQGNSA. CDR3 sequence (DNA): TGTGCCAGCAGCCCGCGGCAGGGTTTTGAGACCCAGTACTTC. Encoded protein: CASSPRQGFETQYF.

This clonotype was counted at least ten times. The J gene is TRBJ2-1, the V gene TRBV24-1; 11 bases match TRBD1. This CDR3 is built from 16 residues. V was pared by 10 bases and J by 6 bases, with 13 bases of the junction left unmatched. CDR1 and CDR2 (germline): KGHDR, SFDVKD. The CDR3, as DNA: TGTGCCACTCAAAAGAGCCTGGGACAGGGGGTCAATGAGCAGTTCTTC. Translating it yields CATQKSLGQGVNEQFF.

At least ten counts were recorded for this clonotype. This chain's CDR3 is CASSTQGIAEAFF. In nucleotides, the CDR3 is TGTGCCAGCAGTACACAGGGGATAGCTGAAGCTTTCTTT. This chain links TRBV7-3 with TRBJ1-1; the match to TRBD1 covers 7 bases. The CDR3 contains 13 residues. The V gene end was trimmed by 6 bases and the J gene end by 6 bases; junction bases not matched to a gene: 7. Germline CDR1 is SGHTA and CDR2 is FQGTGA. Variable domain in full (rest from reference TRBV7-3 and TRBJ1-1): GAGVSQTPSNKVTEKGKYVELRCDPISGHTALYWYRQSLGQGPEFLIYFQGTGAADDSGLPNDRFFAVRPEGSVSTLKIQRTERGDSAVYLCASSTQGIAEAFFGQGTRLTVV.

This clonotype was seen many times. The chain links TRBV7-8 to TRBJ1-2; D unclear. This CDR3 is 13 amino acids long. CDR1 is SGHVS, CDR2 FQNEAQ, per germline. The V end lost 2 bases, the J end lost 2 bases, and 6 bases lay between the germline ends. The CDR3 bases are TGTGCCAGCAGCTTATTTATGAACTATGGCTACACCTTC. This encodes CASSLFMNYGYTF.

By sample fraction, this clonotype is medium-sized. The chain couples TRBV20-1 to TRBJ2-3; 8 bases are shared with TRBD1. The germline V gene encodes CDR1 DFQATT and CDR2 SNEGSKA (reference sequence). The CDR3 is 13 residues long. V was pared by 3 bases and J by 6 bases, with 5 bases of the junction left unmatched. For the CDR3, the DNA is TGCAGTGCTAGGTCTCAGGGGGCGGATACGCAGTATTTT. This sequence encodes CSARSQGADTQYF.